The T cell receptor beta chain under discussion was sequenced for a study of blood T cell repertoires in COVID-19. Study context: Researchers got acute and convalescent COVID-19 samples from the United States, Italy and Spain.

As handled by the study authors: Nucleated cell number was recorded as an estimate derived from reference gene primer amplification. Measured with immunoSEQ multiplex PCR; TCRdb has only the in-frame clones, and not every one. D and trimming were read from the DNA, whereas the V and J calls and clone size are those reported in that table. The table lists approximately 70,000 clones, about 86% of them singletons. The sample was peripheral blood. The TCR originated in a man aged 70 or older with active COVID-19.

Here the CDR3 DNA reads TGTGCCAGTAGTCGCGCCCCCAGCGTCGGTGAGCAGTTCTTC. This gives the protein CASSRAPSVGEQFF. V usage is TRBV19 and J usage is TRBJ2-1; D unclear. The CDR3 extends over 14 amino acids. Trimming shortened V by 5 bases and J by 9 bases, and 17 bases separated the two germline ends. Germline V gene data show CDR1 as LNHDA and CDR2 as SQIVND (reference sequence).